One sample yielded the 8 T cell receptor beta chains listed below, sequenced in a study of radiation and T cells in renal cell carcinoma. Clones were read by immunoSEQ multiplex PCR, and TCRdb kept only the in-frame ones, dropping some. The data contain almost 20,000 clones, approximately 62% of them singletons. Documented treatment: 15 Gy SBRT to primary tumor, nephrectomy 4 weeks later. The sequences come from tumor tissue, collected from a patient whose treatment included radiotherapy and nephrectomy. Source of these receptors: a woman in her seventies with renal cell carcinoma.

This clone appeared a few times. The chain joins TRBV7-9 to TRBJ2-3, with D perhaps matching TRBD2 (5 bases). The CDR3 extends over 15 amino acids. Trimming left V 5 bases short and J 2 bases short, with 14 bases between. Germline V lookup: CDR1 SEHNR, CDR2 FQNEAQ (reference sequence). The chain's CDR3 is CASSAPGSLTDTQYF. The CDR3 DNA follows: TGTGCCAGCAGCGCCCCGGGGAGCCTCACAGATACGCAGTATTTT.

The genes are TRBV18 and TRBJ1-2, with D possibly matching TRBD1 (5 bases). V lost 0 bases and J lost 3, with 8 bases in between. This CDR3 region has 14 residues. CDR1 is KGHSH, CDR2 LQKENI, per germline. CDR3 loop: CASSPPGEYYGYTF. Here the CDR3 DNA reads TGTGCCAGCTCACCACCAGGGGAGTACTATGGCTACACCTTC.

This clone came up a few times. The sample contains more than one DNA sequence encoding this CDR3. The chain combines TRBV6-1 with TRBJ1-3; D perhaps matches TRBD1 (5 bases). Per the germline V gene, CDR1 is MNHNS and CDR2 is SASEGT. The V end lost 6 bases, the J end lost 0 bases, and 9 bases lay between the germline ends. CDR3 length: 14 amino acids. The CDR3 bases are TGTGCCAGCAGCCCGACAGACTCTGGAAACACCATATATTTT. It translates to CASSPTDSGNTIYF.

This clone was observed a few times. The chain combines TRBV5-1 with TRBJ1-2; tentatively, D is TRBD1 (6 bases). Germline V lookup: CDR1 SGHRS, CDR2 YFSETQ. Trimming took off 4 bases at V and 4 bases at J, with 11 bases between the two ends. This CDR3 region has 13 residues. CDR3 nucleotide sequence: TGCGCCAGCAGCCCCGGGACAAGCTATGGCTACACCTTC. This sequence encodes CASSPGTSYGYTF. Full variable domain (outside the CDR3, taken from reference TRBV5-1 and TRBJ1-2): KAGVTQTPRYLIKTRGQQVTLSCSPISGHRSVSWYQQTPGQGLQFLFEYFSETQRNKGNFPGRFSGRQFSNSRSEMNVSTLELGDSALYLCASSPGTSYGYTFGSGTRLTVV.

The rearrangement links TRBV28 to TRBJ2-1, with 7 bases identical to TRBD2. In germline, CDR1 is MDHEN, CDR2 SYDVKM. The CDR3 is 18 amino acids. V trimming: 5 bases; J trimming: 9 bases; junction bases outside the gene matches: 22. The chain's CDR3 is CASSAQEWAGRAGGEQFF. CDR3 coding DNA: TGTGCCAGCAGTGCCCAGGAATGGGCGGGGAGGGCCGGGGGTGAGCAGTTCTTC.

The rearrangement joins TRBV2 to TRBJ1-2; the match to TRBD1 covers 7 bases. CDR1 is SNHLY, CDR2 FYNNEI, per germline. Unmatched junction bases numbered 5, after V lost 6 bases and J lost 4 bases. This CDR3 has 13 amino acids. In DNA, the CDR3 is TGTGCCAGCAGGACAGGGAATTCCTATGGCTACACCTTC. This codes for CASRTGNSYGYTF.

The chain joins TRBV19 to TRBJ1-2; perhaps TRBD1 as D (6 bases). This CDR3 has 14 residues. From germline, CDR1 is LNHDA and CDR2 SQIVND (reference sequence). V was shortened by 0 bases and J by 7 bases, with 12 bases between the two germline ends. The CDR3 spells CASSIDTGAGGYTF. Written as DNA, the CDR3 is TGTGCCAGTAGTATAGACACGGGGGCTGGTGGCTACACCTTC.

The chain couples TRBV28 to TRBJ2-7, with 11 nucleotides matching TRBD2. V lost 6 bases to trimming and J lost 7 bases; unmatched junction nucleotides: 8. The CDR3 is 14 amino acids. Germline CDR1 and CDR2: MDHEN and SYDVKM. The CDR3 sequence: CASRLSGGVQEQYF. In DNA form, the CDR3 reads TGTGCCAGCAGACTTAGCGGGGGGGTTCAAGAGCAGTACTTC.